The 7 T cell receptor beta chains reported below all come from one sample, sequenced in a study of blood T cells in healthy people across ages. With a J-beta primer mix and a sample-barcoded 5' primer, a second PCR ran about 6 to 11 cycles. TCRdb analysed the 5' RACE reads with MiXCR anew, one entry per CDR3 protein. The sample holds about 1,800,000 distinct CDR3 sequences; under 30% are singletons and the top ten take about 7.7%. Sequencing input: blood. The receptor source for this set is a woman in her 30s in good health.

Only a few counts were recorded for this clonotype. This CDR3 reads CAWNRVRAYNEQFF. The DNA for the CDR3 is TGTGCCTGGAACCGAGTTCGGGCGTACAATGAGCAGTTCTTC. This chain connects TRBV30 to TRBJ2-1; D gene ambiguous. CDR1 GTSNPN and CDR2 SVGIG come from the germline V gene (reference sequence). The CDR3 is made up of 14 amino acids. Trimming took 4 bases from V and 4 from J, leaving 14 bases between them.

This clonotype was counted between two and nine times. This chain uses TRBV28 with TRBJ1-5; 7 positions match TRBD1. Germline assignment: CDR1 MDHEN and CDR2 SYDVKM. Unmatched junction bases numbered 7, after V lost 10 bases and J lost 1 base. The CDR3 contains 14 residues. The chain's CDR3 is CATWTGESNQPQHF. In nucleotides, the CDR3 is TGTGCCACTTGGACAGGCGAGAGCAATCAGCCCCAGCATTTT.

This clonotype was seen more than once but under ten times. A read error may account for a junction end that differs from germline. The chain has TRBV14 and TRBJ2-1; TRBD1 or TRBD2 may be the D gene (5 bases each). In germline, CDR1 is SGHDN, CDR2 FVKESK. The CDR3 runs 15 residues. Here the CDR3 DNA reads TGTGCCTGCAGCCAAGAGAGGGGATCGTTCGATGAGCAGTTCTTC. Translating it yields CACSQERGSFDEQFF.

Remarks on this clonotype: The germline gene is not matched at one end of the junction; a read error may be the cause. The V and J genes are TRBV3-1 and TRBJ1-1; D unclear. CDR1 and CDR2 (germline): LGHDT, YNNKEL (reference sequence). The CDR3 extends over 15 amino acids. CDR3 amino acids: CAGSLTSSKNTEAFF. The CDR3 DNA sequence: TGTGCCGGCAGCCTAACCTCTTCAAAAAACACTGAAGCTTTCTTT. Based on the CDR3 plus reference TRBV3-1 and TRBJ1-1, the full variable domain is DTAVSQTPKYLVTQMGNDKSIKCEQNLGHDTMYWYKQDSKKFLKIMFSYNNKELIINETVPNRFSPKSPDKAHLNLHINSLELGDSAVYFCAGSLTSSKNTEAFFGQGTRLTVV.

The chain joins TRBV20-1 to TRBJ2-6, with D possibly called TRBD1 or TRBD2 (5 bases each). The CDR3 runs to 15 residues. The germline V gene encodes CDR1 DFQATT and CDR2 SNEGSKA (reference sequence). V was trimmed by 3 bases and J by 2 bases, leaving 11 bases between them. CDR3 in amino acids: CSARAGTTGANVLTF. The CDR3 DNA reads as TGCAGTGCTAGGGCAGGGACCACTGGGGCCAACGTCCTGACTTTC.

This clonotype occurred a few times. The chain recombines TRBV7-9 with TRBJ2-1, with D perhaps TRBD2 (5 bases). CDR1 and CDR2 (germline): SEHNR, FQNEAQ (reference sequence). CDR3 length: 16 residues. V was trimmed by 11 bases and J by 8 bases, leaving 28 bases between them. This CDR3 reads CAATVRSTTNGHEQFF. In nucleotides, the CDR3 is TGTGCCGCTACCGTTCGATCGACTACAAACGGCCATGAGCAGTTCTTC.

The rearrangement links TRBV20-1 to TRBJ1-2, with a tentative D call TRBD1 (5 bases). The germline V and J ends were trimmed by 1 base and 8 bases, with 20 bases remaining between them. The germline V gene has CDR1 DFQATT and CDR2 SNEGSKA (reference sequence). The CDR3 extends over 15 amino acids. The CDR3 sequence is CSARGGPEGWDGYTF. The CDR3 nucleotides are TGCAGTGCTAGAGGGGGCCCGGAGGGGTGGGACGGCTACACCTTC.